This TCR beta chain was sequenced for a study of cytomegalovirus exposure and HLA in healthy donors. The PCR used 60 Vbeta and 13 Jbeta primers. Generated by immunoSEQ multiplex PCR, the TCRdb table keeps only in-frame clones and is missing some. The data show 190,000 or so clones, 70% to 80% seen once. The CDR3 sequence is 15 residues long. V shed 6 bases and J 1 base; nucleotides not matched to a gene: 6. The germline V gene encodes CDR1 MDHEN and CDR2 SYDVKM. The sequence came from a male donor in good health and CMV-seropositive. Sequences were obtained from PBMCs. V usage is TRBV28 and J usage is TRBJ1-5; TRBD1 aligns across 7 bases. CDR3 amino acids: CASSPTGVSNQPQHF. CDR3 coding DNA: TGTGCCAGCAGCCCTACAGGGGTAAGCAATCAGCCCCAGCATTTT.